This T cell receptor beta chain was recovered during a study of blood T cell repertoires in COVID-19 (dated by TCRdb to the early 2020s). About the investigation overall: The collaborator samples originated in the United States, Italy and Spain and spanned the acute and convalescent phases of COVID-19. The material from the prospective study consisted of cDNA or gDNA derived from T cells, B-cell-depleted T cells, or PBMCs. Subjects who had been exposed to COVID-19, were actively infected with it, or had recovered from it provided the deeply sampled blood TCRbeta repertoires that made up the dataset. The repertoires were released in a freely available public database intended as a resource for research on the immune response to SARS-CoV-2. Samples came from the ongoing ImmuneRACE study (first 160 participants) plus 1,254 subjects from 6 global collaborators. The sample metadata nearly always contained a de-identified subject ID, COVID-19 status, age in years and sex. Where available, HLA class I and class II types were taken from metadata supplied by the sample provider and were not determined by assay-based typing.

The collaborating institutions used their own protocols to collect whole blood in K2EDTA tubes. Collaborator samples were shipped for TCRbeta analysis as frozen whole blood, isolated PBMCs, or DNA extracted from either sample type. Trimming takes 5 bases from V and 4 bases from J, and the germline ends sit 14 bases apart. The CDR3 covers 14 residues, taking in both the cysteine and the phenylalanine. The read is trimmed to its CDR3 DNA, 42 bases read in frame from base 1. As encoded in the germline V gene (reference sequence), CDR1 is LNHDA while CDR2 is SQIVND. TCRbeta CDR3 regions were amplified from genomic DNA by means of the immunoSEQ Assay, a bias-controlled multiplex PCR. The original pipeline was this. The number of nucleated cells in each sample was estimated by amplification of reference gene primers within the assay. To quantify the absolute abundance of each unique TCRbeta CDR3 rearrangement, sequence reads were collapsed and filtered. For each sample, productive Simpson clonality was calculated as the square root of Simpson's diversity index over productive rearrangements. TCRdb provides this immuneACCESS table in a form limited to in-frame rearrangements. Some clones are lacking; in checked studies, under half of them reflect an unresolved V gene, and why the rest are absent is not known. V and J calls and clone size follow that table, whereas D and trimming were derived from the DNA. For this sample the table gives tens of thousands of clones, of which around four fifths were detected only once. The top ten constitute over 9.5% of the sample.

Study-wide findings and limitations: The amount of clinical and demographic metadata varied by source and participant and was provided uncurated.

On this clone: What this receptor recognizes is not known. Qualities for individual bases were not recorded, and no much larger clone is one base off.

This sequence originates from a human donor in a cohort sampled during active COVID-19. The sequencing sample was made of peripheral blood. The chain is made from TRBV19 and TRBJ1-2; the D gene assignment is ambiguous. The CDR3 region: CASSAPFHPYGYTF. The DNA sequence is TGTGCCAGTAGTGCGCCCTTCCATCCCTATGGCTACACCTTC.